The 7 T cell receptor beta chains below were found in one sample sequenced in a study of blood T cell repertoires in COVID-19. Method: immunoSEQ multiplex PCR; TCRdb's copy keeps in-frame clones and lacks some. Here the sample spans under 110,000 clones, approximately 87% being singletons. Sequencing input: peripheral blood. All receptors come from a woman aged 25 to 39 with acute or convalescent COVID-19.

This clone was picked up one time. The chain carries TRBV7-9 and TRBJ2-7; possible D gene TRBD2, 5 bases. The CDR3 has 14 residues. Germline assignment: CDR1 SEHNR and CDR2 FQNEAQ (reference sequence). V lost 5 bases, J lost 2 bases, and 13 bases lay in between. The chain's CDR3 is CASSPRSGTYEQYF. For the CDR3, the DNA is TGTGCCAGCAGCCCCCGATCCGGGACCTACGAGCAGTACTTC.

The genes are TRBV11-3 and TRBJ2-1; TRBD1 aligns across 7 bases. Germline assignment: CDR1 SGHNT and CDR2 YENEEA. The V segment lost 4 bases and the J segment 5 bases; nucleotides outside the gene matches: 11. The length of the CDR3 is 16 residues. CDR3 DNA: TGTGCCAGCAGCTATTCCACAGGGGTTTTTGACAATGAGCAGTTCTTC. The encoded protein is CASSYSTGVFDNEQFF. Full variable domain (remainder filled in from reference TRBV11-3 and TRBJ2-1): EAGVVQSPRYKIIEKKQPVAFWCNPISGHNTLYWYLQNLGQGPELLIRYENEEAVDDSQLPKDRFSAERLKGVDSTLKIQPAELGDSAVYLCASSYSTGVFDNEQFFGPGTRLTVL.

The chain recombines TRBV5-1 with TRBJ2-5, with D perhaps matching TRBD2 (5 bases). CDR1 is SGHRS, CDR2 YFSETQ, per germline. V was cut by 1 base and J by 1 base, with 8 bases left in between. The CDR3 extends over 14 amino acids. CDR3 sequence (DNA): TGCGCCAGCAGCTTGACTAGTTTCCAAGAGACCCAGTACTTC. Protein product: CASSLTSFQETQYF.

This clone was observed once. The chain has TRBV12-5 and TRBJ2-1, with TRBD2 identical over 7 bases. Germline CDR1 and CDR2: LGHNT and FRNRAP. Unmatched junction bases numbered 14, after V lost 6 bases and J lost 15 bases. This CDR3 spans 13 amino acids. CDR3 residues: CASGLEGRVRAFF. In nucleotides, the CDR3 is TGTGCTAGTGGCCTGGAAGGGAGGGTACGCGCGTTCTTC.

This chain connects TRBV4-1 to TRBJ1-4; 7 bases align to TRBD1. CDR3 length: 16 residues. Germline lookup yields CDR1 MGHRA and CDR2 YSYEKL. Germline trimming cut 2 bases from V and 0 bases from J; bases unmatched to any gene: 3. CDR3 sequence: CASSQPGGPTNEKLFF. In nucleotides, the CDR3 is TGCGCCAGCAGCCAACCAGGGGGGCCAACTAATGAAAAACTGTTTTTT.

This sequence joins TRBV7-3 and TRBJ1-1; tentative D call: TRBD1 (6 bases). CDR3 length: 13 amino acids. Trimming left V 3 bases short and J 3 bases short, with 8 bases between. The germline V gene encodes CDR1 SGHTA and CDR2 FQGTGA. Written as DNA, the CDR3 is TGTGCCAGCAGCTTCTACAGGGACACTGAAGCTTTCTTT. Translating gives CASSFYRDTEAFF.

V and J are TRBV6-4 and TRBJ2-7, with 11 bases lining up with TRBD1. With V trimmed by 8 bases and J by 4 bases, 13 bases remained unmatched. The CDR3 consists of 16 residues. Germline V lookup: CDR1 MRHNA, CDR2 SNTAGT. The chain's CDR3 is CASAQDRDRGIYEQYF. The CDR3 DNA sequence: TGTGCCAGCGCACAAGACCGGGACAGGGGGATTTACGAGCAGTACTTC.